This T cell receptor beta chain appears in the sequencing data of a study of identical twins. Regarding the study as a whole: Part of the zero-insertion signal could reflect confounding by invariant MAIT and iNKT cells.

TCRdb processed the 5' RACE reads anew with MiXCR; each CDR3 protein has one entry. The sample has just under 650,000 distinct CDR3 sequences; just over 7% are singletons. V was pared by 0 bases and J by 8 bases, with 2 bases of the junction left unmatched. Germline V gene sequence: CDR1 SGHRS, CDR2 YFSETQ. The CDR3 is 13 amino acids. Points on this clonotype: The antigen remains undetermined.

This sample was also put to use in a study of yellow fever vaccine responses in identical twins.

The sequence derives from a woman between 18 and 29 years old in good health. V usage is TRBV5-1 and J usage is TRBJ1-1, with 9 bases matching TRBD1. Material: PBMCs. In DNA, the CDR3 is TGCGCCAGCAGCTTGGAACAGGGGGCCGAAGCTTTCTTT. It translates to CASSLEQGAEAFF.